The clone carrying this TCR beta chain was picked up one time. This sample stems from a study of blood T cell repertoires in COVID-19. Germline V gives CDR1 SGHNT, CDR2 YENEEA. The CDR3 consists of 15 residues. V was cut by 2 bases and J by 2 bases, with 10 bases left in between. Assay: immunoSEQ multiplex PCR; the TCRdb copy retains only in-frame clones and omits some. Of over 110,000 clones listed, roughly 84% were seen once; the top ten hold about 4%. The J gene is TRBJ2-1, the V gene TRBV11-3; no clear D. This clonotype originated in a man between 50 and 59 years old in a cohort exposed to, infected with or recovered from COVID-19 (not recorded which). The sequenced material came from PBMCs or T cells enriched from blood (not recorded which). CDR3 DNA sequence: TGTGCCAGCAGCTTATACTCTGTCCCCTACAATGAGCAGTTCTTC. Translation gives CASSLYSVPYNEQFF.